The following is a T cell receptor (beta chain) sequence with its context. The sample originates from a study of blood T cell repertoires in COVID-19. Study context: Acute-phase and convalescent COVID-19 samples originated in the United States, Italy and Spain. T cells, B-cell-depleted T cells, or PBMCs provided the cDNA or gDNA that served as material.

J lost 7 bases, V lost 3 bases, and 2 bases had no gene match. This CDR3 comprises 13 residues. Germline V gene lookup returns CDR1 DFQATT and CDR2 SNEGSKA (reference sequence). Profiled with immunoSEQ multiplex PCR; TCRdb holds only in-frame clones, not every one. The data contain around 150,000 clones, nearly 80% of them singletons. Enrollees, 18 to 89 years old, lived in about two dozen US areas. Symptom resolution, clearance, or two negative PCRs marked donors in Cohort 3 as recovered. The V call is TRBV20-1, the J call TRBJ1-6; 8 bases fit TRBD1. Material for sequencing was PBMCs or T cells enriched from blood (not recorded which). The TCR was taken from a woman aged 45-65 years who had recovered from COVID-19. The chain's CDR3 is CSASDRGNSPLHF. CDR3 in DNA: TGCAGTGCTAGTGACAGGGGAAATTCACCCCTCCACTTT.